This TCR beta chain stems from a study of blood T cell repertoires in COVID-19. Germline CDR1 SGHRS, CDR2 YFSETQ. J gave up 0 bases and V 2 bases, and 7 bases lay outside the gene matches. This CDR3 has 18 residues. The table lists this clone with a few counts. The assay was immunoSEQ multiplex PCR, and TCRdb's table has in-frame clones only and misses some. Of 250,000 to 350,000 clones in the sample, about nine tenths were seen once. The sample taken for sequencing was PBMCs or T cells enriched from blood (not recorded which). This sequence joins TRBV5-1 and TRBJ2-7; 14 bases align to TRBD2. The sequence derives from a woman between 18 and 29 years old who had recovered from COVID-19. The CDR3 sequence is CASSFLTSGRAPSYEQYF. The CDR3 DNA is TGCGCCAGCAGCTTCTTGACTAGCGGGAGGGCCCCCTCCTACGAGCAGTACTTC.